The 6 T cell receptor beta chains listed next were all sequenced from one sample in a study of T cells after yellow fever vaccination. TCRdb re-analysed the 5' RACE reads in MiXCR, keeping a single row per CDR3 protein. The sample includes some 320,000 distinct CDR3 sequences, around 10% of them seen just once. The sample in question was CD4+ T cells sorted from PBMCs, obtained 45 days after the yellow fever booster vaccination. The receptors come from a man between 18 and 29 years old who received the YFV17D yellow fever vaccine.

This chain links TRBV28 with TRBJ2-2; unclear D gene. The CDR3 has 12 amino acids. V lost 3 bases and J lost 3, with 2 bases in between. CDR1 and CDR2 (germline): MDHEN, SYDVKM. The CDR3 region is CASSFDTGELFF. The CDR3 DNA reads TGTGCCAGCAGTTTTGACACCGGGGAGCTGTTTTTT.

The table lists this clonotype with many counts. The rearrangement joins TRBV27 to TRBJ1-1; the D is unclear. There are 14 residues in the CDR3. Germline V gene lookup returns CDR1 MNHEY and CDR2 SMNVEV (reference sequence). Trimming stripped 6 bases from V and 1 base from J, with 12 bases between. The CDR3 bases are TGTGCCAGCAGAAGGCTCGAGGGGAACACTGAAGCTTTCTTT. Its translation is CASRRLEGNTEAFF.

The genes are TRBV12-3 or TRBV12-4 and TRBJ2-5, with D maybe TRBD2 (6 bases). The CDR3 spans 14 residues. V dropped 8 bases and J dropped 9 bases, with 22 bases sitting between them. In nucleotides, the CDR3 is TGTGCCAGCTCCTACGCCGGCGGAAGGGAGGCCCAGTACTTC. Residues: CASSYAGGREAQYF.

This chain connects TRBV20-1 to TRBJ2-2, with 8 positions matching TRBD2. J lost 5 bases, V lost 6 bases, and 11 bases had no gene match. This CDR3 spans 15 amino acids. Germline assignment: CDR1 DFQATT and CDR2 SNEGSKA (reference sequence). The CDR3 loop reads CSAPSGGGSTGELFF. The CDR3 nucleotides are TGCAGTGCCCCAAGCGGGGGCGGATCAACCGGGGAGCTGTTTTTT.

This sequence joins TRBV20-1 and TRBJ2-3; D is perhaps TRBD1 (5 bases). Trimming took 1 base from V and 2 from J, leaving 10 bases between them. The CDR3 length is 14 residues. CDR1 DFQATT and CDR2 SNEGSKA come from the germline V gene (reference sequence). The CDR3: CSARGRANTDTQYF. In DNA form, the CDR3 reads TGCAGTGCTAGAGGCAGGGCGAACACAGATACGCAGTATTTT.

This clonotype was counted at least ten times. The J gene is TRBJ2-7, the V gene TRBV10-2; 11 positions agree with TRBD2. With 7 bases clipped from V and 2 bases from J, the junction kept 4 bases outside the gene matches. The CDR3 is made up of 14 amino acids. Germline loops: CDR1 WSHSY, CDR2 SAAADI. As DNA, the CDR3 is TGCGCCAGCACCTTACTAGCGGGAGCCTACGAGCAGTACTTC. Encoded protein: CASTLLAGAYEQYF.